The T cell receptor beta chain described here comes from a study of shared clonotypes between healthy human individuals. Whole-study context: Sampling drew on donors who were a couple of women and three men aged 18 to 49.

Genomic DNA from each subset was divided evenly over several immunoSEQ plates. The method was immunoSEQ multiplex PCR; TCRdb's version includes in-frame clones alone and lacks a portion of them. This sample has over 1.4 million clones, with 96% found just once. Study-wide results and limits: The low donor count limited represented genetic and exposure-history diversity.

The CDR3 contains 16 residues. CDR1 SGHAT and CDR2 FQNNGV come from the germline V gene. The V and J ends lost 2 bases and 3 bases respectively, with 16 bases between them. Turning to this clone: Its antigen is currently unknown.

This clonotype was sampled from a man aged 30 to 45 in good health. The chain uses TRBV11-2 and TRBJ2-5; TRBD2 is a possible D gene (5 bases). The sequenced material came from naive CD4+ T cells sorted from blood. Documented subset: CD45RA+ positively selected. The DNA of the CDR3 is TGTGCCAGCAGCTTAAGGCAGACTAACAAAAAAGAGACCCAGTACTTC. Translating gives CASSLRQTNKKETQYF.